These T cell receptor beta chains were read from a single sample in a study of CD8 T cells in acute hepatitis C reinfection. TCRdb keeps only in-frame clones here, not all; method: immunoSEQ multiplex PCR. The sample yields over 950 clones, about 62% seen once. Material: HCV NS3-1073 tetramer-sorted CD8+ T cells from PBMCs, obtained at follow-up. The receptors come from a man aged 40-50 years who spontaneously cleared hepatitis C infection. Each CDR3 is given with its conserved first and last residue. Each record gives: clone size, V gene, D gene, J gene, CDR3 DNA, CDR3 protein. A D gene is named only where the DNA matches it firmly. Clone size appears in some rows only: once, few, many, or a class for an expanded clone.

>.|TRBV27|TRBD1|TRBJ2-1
TGTGCCAGCAGTATCACGGGACAGTCCTACAATGAGCAGTTCTTC
CASSITGQSYNEQFF
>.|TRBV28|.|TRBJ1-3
TGTGCCAGCAGCCGTCATCAAGGAAACACCATATATTTT
CASSRHQGNTIYF
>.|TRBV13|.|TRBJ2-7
TGTGCCAGCAGCTTACCAGGGACCTACGAGCAGTACTTC
CASSLPGTYEQYF
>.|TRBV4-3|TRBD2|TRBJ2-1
TGCGCCAGCAGCCATGAGCCTAGCGGCCCGGGCTCCTACAATGAGCAGTTCTTC
CASSHEPSGPGSYNEQFF
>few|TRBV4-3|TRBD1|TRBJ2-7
TGCGCCAGCAGCCCCAGAAACGACAGGGTCTACGAGCAGTACTTC
CASSPRNDRVYEQYF
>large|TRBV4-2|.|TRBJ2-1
TGTGCCAGCAGCCAAGATCTTCATGAGCAGTTCTTC
CASSQDLHEQFF
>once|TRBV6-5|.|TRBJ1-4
TGTGCCAGCAGTCCCTCCGGAACAACTAATGAAAAACTGTTTTTT
CASSPSGTTNEKLFF
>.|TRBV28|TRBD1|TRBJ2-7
TGTGCCAGCAGGCTGACCACAGGGGGCTGGAACGAGCAGTACTTC
CASRLTTGGWNEQYF
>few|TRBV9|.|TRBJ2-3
TGTGCCAGCAGCTCGTTTACGGGGGGCGGATTCACAGATACGCAGTATTTT
CASSSFTGGGFTDTQYF
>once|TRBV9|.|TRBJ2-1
TGTGCCAGCAGCACCAACAATGAGCAGTTCTTC
CASSTNNEQFF
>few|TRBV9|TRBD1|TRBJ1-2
TGTGCCAGCAGCCCAGGGGGGGGGAAAGATGGCTACACCTTC
CASSPGGGKDGYTF
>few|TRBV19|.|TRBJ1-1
TGTGCCAGTAGTATGGTGGCGAACACTGAAGCTTTCTTT
CASSMVANTEAFF
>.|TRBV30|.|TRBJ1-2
TGTGCCTGGAGCTGGGGTGTGGGAGGGCACTATGGCTACACCTTC
CAWSWGVGGHYGYTF
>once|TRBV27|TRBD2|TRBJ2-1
TGTGCCAGCAGTTCCGCCGGGACTAGCGGAGCCTACAATGAGCAGTTCTTC
CASSSAGTSGAYNEQFF
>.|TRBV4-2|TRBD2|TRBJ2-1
TGTGCCAGCAGCCAAGAAATAGCGGGAGGGAATGAGCAGTTCTTC
CASSQEIAGGNEQFF
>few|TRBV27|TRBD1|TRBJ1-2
TGTGCCAGCAGTTTATTTGCACAGGGGGGGGGCTACACCTTC
CASSLFAQGGGYTF
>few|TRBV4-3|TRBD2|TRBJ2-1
TGCGCCAGCAGCCAAGTCGGGAGGGACAATGAGCAGTTCTTC
CASSQVGRDNEQFF
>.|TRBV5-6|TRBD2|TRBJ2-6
TGTGCCAGCAGCTTTGGGCGGGGGACGGGGGATCCCTGGGCCAACGTCCTGACTTTC
CASSFGRGTGDPWANVLTF
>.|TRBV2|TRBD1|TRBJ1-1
TGTGCCAGCAGCGACAGGGGCAACACTGAAGCTTTCTTT
CASSDRGNTEAFF
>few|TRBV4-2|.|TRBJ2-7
TGTGCCAGCAGCCAAGAGGTCGGGGGACCGGGCGAGCAGTACTTC
CASSQEVGGPGEQYF
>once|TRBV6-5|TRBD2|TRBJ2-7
TGTGCCAGCAGTTACGTCCCGGGAGGGTTCTCCTACGAGCAGTACTTC
CASSYVPGGFSYEQYF
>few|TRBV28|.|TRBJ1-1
TGTGCCAGCAGTTCCCTCATGGAGGGATTCATGAACACTGAAGCTTTCTTT
CASSSLMEGFMNTEAFF
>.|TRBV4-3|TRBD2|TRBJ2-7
TGCGCCAGCAGCCAAGAACCACTAGCGGGGGCCAACTACGAGCAGTACTTC
CASSQEPLAGANYEQYF
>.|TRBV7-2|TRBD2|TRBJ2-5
TGTGCCAGCAGCCCCCCCCTCACTAGCGGGGGGTACCAAGAGACCCAGTACTTC
CASSPPLTSGGYQETQYF
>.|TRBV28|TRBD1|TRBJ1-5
TGTGCCAGCAGTCTAGCCGGGACAGGGGGCCCTAGCAATCAGCCCCAGCATTTT
CASSLAGTGGPSNQPQHF
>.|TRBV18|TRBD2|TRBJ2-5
TGTGCCAGCTCACTTGTGACTAGCGGGGGTTACCAAGAGACCCAGTACTTC
CASSLVTSGGYQETQYF
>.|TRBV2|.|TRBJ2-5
TGTGCCAGTAGTGGCCAGCGGGAGACCCAGTACTTC
CASSGQRETQYF
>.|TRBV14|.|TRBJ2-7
TGTGCCAGCAGCCAAATCGATCCCTACCCCGAGCAGTACTTC
CASSQIDPYPEQYF
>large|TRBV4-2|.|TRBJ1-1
TGTGCCAGCAGCCTGGAACTGAACACTGAAGCTTTCTTT
CASSLELNTEAFF
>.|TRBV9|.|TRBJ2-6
TGTGCCAGCAGCGAATCTGGGGCCAACGTCCTGACTTTC
CASSESGANVLTF
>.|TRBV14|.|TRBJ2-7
TGTGCCAGCAGCCTTTTCCAGGGGACCGGGATCTTCTACGAGCAGTACTTC
CASSLFQGTGIFYEQYF
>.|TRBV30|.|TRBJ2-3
TGTGCCTGGAGTGACCGGAGCACAGATACGCAGTATTTT
CAWSDRSTDTQYF
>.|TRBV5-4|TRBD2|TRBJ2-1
TGTGCCAGCAGCTTGGAGGTGGCAGCGGGGGGCGGGGATGAGCAGTTCTTC
CASSLEVAAGGGDEQFF
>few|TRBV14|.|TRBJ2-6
TGTGCCAGCAGCCCCCTGGCTGGGGTCCTTGGGGCCAACGTCCTGACTTTC
CASSPLAGVLGANVLTF
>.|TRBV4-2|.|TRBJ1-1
TGTGCCAGCAGCCAAGAGCGGGCGACTGAAGCTTTCTTT
CASSQERATEAFF
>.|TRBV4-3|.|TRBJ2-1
TGCGCCAGCAGCCAAGAGGGGGGAAGGGAATACAATGAGCAGTTCTTC
CASSQEGGREYNEQFF
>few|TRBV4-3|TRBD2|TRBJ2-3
TGCGCCAGCAGCCAAGACCCACTAGCGGGGGGGGGAGGTACGCAGTATTTT
CASSQDPLAGGGGTQYF
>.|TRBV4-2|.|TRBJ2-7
TGTGCCAGCAGCCAAGAGGTTGGCGGGTGGGGCGAGCAGTACTTC
CASSQEVGGWGEQYF
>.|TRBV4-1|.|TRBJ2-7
TGCGCCAGCAGCCAAGAACAGGGATCCGAGCAGTACTTC
CASSQEQGSEQYF
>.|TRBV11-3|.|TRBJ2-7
TGTGCCAGCAGCTTAGAGGCGGGCCCCTGGGGGGAGCAGTACTTC
CASSLEAGPWGEQYF
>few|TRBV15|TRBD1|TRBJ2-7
TGTGCCACCAGCAGGGGCGTTTTAGGGACAGAAGACGCTCGGGGCGAGCAGTACTTC
CATSRGVLGTEDARGEQYF
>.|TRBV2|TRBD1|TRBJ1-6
TGTGCCAGCAGTAAGGGACAGGGTGTTATACCCCTCCACTTT
CASSKGQGVIPLHF
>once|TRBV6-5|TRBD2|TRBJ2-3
TGTGCCAGCAGTTACTCTAGCGGGGGGGCCGGTAATACGCAGTATTTT
CASSYSSGGAGNTQYF
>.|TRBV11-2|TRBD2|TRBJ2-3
TGTGCCAGCAGCACAGATGGACTAGCGGGGGGAGGCGATACGCAGTATTTT
CASSTDGLAGGGDTQYF
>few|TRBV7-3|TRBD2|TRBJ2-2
TGTGCCAGCAGCTTAAGAGTAGCGGGAGATCCGGGCGGGGAGCTGTTTTTT
CASSLRVAGDPGGELFF
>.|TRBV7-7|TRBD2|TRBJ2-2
TGTGCTAGCAGCTTAGCGGGGGGGCCAAACACCGGGGAGCTGTTTTTT
CASSLAGGPNTGELFF
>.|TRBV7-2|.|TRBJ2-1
TGTGCCAGCAGCTTCCTCCCCCCGAGCTCCTACAATGAGCAGTTCTTC
CASSFLPPSSYNEQFF
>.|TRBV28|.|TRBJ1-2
TGTGCCAGCAGTTTATCGTTGGGGGAGCCCAGCTACACCTTC
CASSLSLGEPSYTF
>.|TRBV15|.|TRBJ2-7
TGTGCCACCAGCAATGATGGGGTGGGGGGCATCTACGAGCAGTACTTC
CATSNDGVGGIYEQYF
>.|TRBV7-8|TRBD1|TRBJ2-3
TGTGCCAGCAGCGCAGACAGGGGGATTACAGATACGCAGTATTTT
CASSADRGITDTQYF